The T cell receptor (beta chain) under discussion was sequenced for a study of T cell responses to AZD1222 COVID-19 vaccine. Study-level findings and limits: CD4 TCRs associated with vaccination spanned spike, dominating at 160-218 and 743-854. A mostly white British donor set with more females was recruited, and clonal diversity was possibly underestimated. Only a handful of AZD1222 recipients, roughly six in all, had baseline seropositivity. Spike-specific TCR breadth and depth both grew after two AZD1222 doses.

Produced via immunoSEQ multiplex PCR; TCRdb's table is partial and in-frame only. The top ten clones hold about 7% of a sample with 120,000 or so clones, just over 90% of them seen once. In germline, CDR1 is SGHRS, CDR2 YFSETQ. The trim removed 3 bases at V and 6 bases at J, leaving 7 bases unmatched. The CDR3 consists of 17 residues. A word on this clone: Its antigen is as yet unknown.

The sample here was peripheral blood, taken on day 0 of AZD1222 vaccination. The TCR sequence derives from an adult in good health. The gene calls are TRBV5-1 and TRBJ2-1; 15 bases are a match to TRBD2. CDR3 region: CASSSGLAGGFVNEQFF. Written as DNA, the CDR3 is TGCGCCAGCAGCTCAGGACTAGCGGGAGGGTTTGTCAATGAGCAGTTCTTC.